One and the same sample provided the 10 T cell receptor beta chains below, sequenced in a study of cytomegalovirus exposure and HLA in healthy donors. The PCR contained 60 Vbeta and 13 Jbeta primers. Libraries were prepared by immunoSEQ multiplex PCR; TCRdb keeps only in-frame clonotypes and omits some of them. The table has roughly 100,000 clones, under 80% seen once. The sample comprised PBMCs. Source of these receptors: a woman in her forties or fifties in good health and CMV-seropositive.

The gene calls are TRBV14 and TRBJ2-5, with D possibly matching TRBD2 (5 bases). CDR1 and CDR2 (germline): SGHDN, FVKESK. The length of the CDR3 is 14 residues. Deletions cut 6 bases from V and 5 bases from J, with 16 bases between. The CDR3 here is CASSPTVRGETQYF. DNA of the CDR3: TGTGCCAGCAGTCCGACTGTTAGAGGGGAGACCCAGTACTTC. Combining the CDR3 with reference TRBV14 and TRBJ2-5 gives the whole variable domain EAGVTQFPSHSVIEKGQTVTLRCDPISGHDNLYWYRRVMGKEIKFLLHFVKESKQDESGMPNNRFLAERTGGTYSTLKVQPAELEDSGVYFCASSPTVRGETQYFGPGTRLLVL.

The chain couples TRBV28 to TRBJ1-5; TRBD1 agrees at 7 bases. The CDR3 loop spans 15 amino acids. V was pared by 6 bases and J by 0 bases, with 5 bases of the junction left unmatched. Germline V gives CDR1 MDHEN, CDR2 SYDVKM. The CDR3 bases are TGTGCCAGCAGAAAGGGACAGTTTAGCAATCAGCCCCAGCATTTT. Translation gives CASRKGQFSNQPQHF.

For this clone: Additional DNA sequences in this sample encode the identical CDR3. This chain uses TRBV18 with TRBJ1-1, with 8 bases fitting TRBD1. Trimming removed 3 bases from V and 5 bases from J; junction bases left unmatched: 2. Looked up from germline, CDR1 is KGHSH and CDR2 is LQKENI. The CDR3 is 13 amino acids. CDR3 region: CASSPDRVTEAFF. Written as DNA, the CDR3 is TGTGCCAGCTCACCGGACAGGGTTACTGAAGCTTTCTTT.

This CDR3 is CASSFGQPGNTIYF. DNA for the CDR3: TGTGCCAGCAGCTTCGGACAGCCTGGAAACACCATATATTTT. The chain uses TRBV7-3 and TRBJ1-3; a possible D gene is TRBD1 (6 bases). Trimming stripped 3 bases from V and 2 bases from J, with 8 bases between. The CDR3 has 14 amino acids. Looked up from germline, CDR1 is SGHTA and CDR2 is FQGTGA.

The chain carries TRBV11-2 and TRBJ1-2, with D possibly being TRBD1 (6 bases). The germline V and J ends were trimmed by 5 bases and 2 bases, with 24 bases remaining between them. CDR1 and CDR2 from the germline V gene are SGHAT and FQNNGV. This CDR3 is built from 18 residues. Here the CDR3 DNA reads TGTGCCAGCAGCCAGAGAGCCGGGACACCCGGAACCAACTATGGCTACACCTTC. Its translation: CASSQRAGTPGTNYGYTF.

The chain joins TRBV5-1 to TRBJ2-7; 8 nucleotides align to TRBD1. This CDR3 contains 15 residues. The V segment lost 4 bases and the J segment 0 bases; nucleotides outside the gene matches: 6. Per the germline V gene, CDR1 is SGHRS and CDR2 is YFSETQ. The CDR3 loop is CASSASGQVSYEQYF. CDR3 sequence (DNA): TGCGCCAGCAGCGCGTCGGGACAGGTCTCCTACGAGCAGTACTTC.

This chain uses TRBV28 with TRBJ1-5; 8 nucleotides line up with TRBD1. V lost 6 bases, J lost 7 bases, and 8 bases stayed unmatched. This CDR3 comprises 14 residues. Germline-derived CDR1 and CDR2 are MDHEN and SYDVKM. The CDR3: CASSLTGEGQPQHF. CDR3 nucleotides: TGTGCCAGCAGCCTGACAGGGGAAGGCCAGCCCCAGCATTTT. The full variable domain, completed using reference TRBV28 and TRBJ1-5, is DVKVTQSSRYLVKRTGEKVFLECVQDMDHENMFWYRQDPGLGLRLIYFSYDVKMKEKGDIPEGYSVSREKKERFSLILESASTNQTSMYLCASSLTGEGQPQHFGDGTRLSIL.

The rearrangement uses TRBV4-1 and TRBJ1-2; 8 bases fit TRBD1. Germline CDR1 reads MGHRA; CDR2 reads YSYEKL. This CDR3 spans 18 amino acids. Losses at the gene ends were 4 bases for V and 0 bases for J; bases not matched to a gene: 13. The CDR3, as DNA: TGCGCCAGCAGCCCCCCGAATGGACAGGGAAAGGCTAACTATGGCTACACCTTC. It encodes CASSPPNGQGKANYGYTF.

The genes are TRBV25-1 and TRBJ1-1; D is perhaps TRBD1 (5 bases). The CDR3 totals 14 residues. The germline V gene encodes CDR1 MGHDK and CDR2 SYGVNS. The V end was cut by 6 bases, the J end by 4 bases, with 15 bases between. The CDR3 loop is CASRGGGVGTEAFF. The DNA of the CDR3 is TGTGCCAGCAGGGGGGGTGGGGTCGGCACTGAAGCTTTCTTT.

The CDR3 DNA is TGCGCCAGCAGCTTGGCGACAGGGAAAGGAGAAAAACTGTTTTTT. Translated, it gives CASSLATGKGEKLFF. The gene calls are TRBV5-1 and TRBJ1-4, with 7 bases lining up with TRBD1. CDR1 and CDR2 from the germline V gene are SGHRS and YFSETQ. V gave up 0 bases and J gave up 8 bases; unmatched junction bases: 7. The CDR3 sequence is 15 residues long.